This is a list of T cell receptor beta chains from one sample in a study of patients and donors after allogeneic stem cell transplantation. TCRdb fed the RT-PCR reads into MiXCR, producing one record per CDR3 protein. Altogether about 200,000 distinct CDR3 sequences are present, less than 50% being singletons, with the ten largest covering 11%. The source material was blood, either unsorted or a sorted T cell fraction (not recorded which). These receptors came from a human donor who was either an allogeneic HSCT recipient or a stem cell or donor lymphocyte infusion donor (not recorded which). It is not recorded whose cells these are; they may come from a transplant donor. Each CDR3 is given with its conserved first and last residue. D genes are given only for firm matches. Clone size is stated in some rows and not others, as once, few, many or a class when expanded.

length,J,D,V,size,DNA,CDR3
15,TRBJ2-5,TRBD2,TRBV6-5,few,TGTGCCAGCAGCAAACTAGCGGGGGAGCAAGAGACCCAGTACTTC,CASSKLAGEQETQYF
15,TRBJ1-1,NA,TRBV5-1,NA,TGCGCCAGCAGCTTGGCGGGCCCAGGGATCGCTGAAGCTTTCTTT,CASSLAGPGIAEAFF
17,TRBJ1-5,NA,TRBV28,many,TGTGCCAGCAGTTTATGGGGGGTGACTTATAGCAATCAGCCCCAGCATTTT,CASSLWGVTYSNQPQHF
16,TRBJ2-1,NA,TRBV10-3,NA,TGTGCCATCAGCCCTTACGGACAGAACTCCTACAATGAGCAGTTCTTC,CAISPYGQNSYNEQFF
14,TRBJ1-3,NA,TRBV7-9,NA,TGTGCCAGCAGCTTAGCAGGGCCTGGAAACACCATATATTTT,CASSLAGPGNTIYF
14,TRBJ1-2,TRBD1,TRBV7-2,NA,TGTGCCAGCAGCGCCGGGACAGGGGGATATGGCTACACCTTC,CASSAGTGGYGYTF
14,TRBJ1-3,TRBD1,TRBV12-3/TRBV12-4,few,TGTGCCAGCAACTTACAGGGGATAGGAAACACCATATATTTT,CASNLQGIGNTIYF
16,TRBJ2-4,NA,TRBV18,NA,TGTGCCAGCTCACCAGGGGCAGGGAAGGACAAAAACATTCAGTACTTC,CASSPGAGKDKNIQYF
12,TRBJ1-5,NA,TRBV6-4,NA,TGTGCCAGCAGTGACGGGGGTAGGGTAAGCGGCTTT,CASSDGGRVSGF
16,TRBJ2-3,TRBD2,TRBV20-1,few,TGCAGTGCTACCGGGACTAGCGGGGGTTACACAGATACGCAGTATTTT,CSATGTSGGYTDTQYF
15,TRBJ2-7,NA,TRBV4-3,NA,TGCGCCAGCAGCCAAGACCGGGACACTTCCTACGAGCAGTACTTC,CASSQDRDTSYEQYF
14,TRBJ1-2,TRBD1,TRBV15,NA,TGTGCCACCAGCCCCCGACAGGGGGCCGGTGGCTACACCTTC,CATSPRQGAGGYTF
12,TRBJ1-1,NA,TRBV29-1,NA,TGCAGCGTTCTAGAGCCCTCGAGGGAGGCTTTCTTT,CSVLEPSREAFF
15,TRBJ1-5,NA,TRBV4-1,NA,TGCGCCAGCAGCCAAGATCCCGGGGGGGGTCAGCCCCAGCATTTT,CASSQDPGGGQPQHF
16,TRBJ1-1,NA,TRBV12-3/TRBV12-4,few,TGTGCCAGCAGAGCAGGGGTAGTAAGGGGGGACACTGAAGCTTTCTTT,CASRAGVVRGDTEAFF
14,TRBJ1-4,NA,TRBV5-1,few,TGCGCCAGCAGCTGGACGGTTCTCTCTGAAAAACTGTTTTTT,CASSWTVLSEKLFF
14,TRBJ2-7,NA,TRBV5-6,NA,TGTGCCAGCAGCTTGGGGAGGGGGCTATACGAGCAGTACTTC,CASSLGRGLYEQYF
17,TRBJ2-2,TRBD1,TRBV10-3,NA,TGTGCCATCAGACCCGGGACAGGGGCGTTGAACACCGGGGAGCTGTTTTTT,CAIRPGTGALNTGELFF
12,TRBJ2-1,NA,TRBV7-9,few,TGTGCCAGCAGCTTATTCGAGGGTGAGCAGTTCTTC,CASSLFEGEQFF
17,TRBJ1-1,NA,TRBV4-2,NA,TGTGCCAGCAGCCTCGTCGTAAGGGCTGACGAGAACACTGAAGCTTTCTTT,CASSLVVRADENTEAFF